What follows is one T cell receptor beta chain and its context. Which antigen it targets is not known. Per-base quality was not reported, and no clone a single base away is much larger than it. Taken with the paper, the label for treatment or condition translates to: allogeneic hematopoietic cell transplantation with graft depleted of TCRalphabeta T cells and CD19 B cells. Transplant recipients were children who received TCRalphabeta/CD19-depleted allogeneic hematopoietic cell grafts. The data stem from a study of T-cell reconstitution after alpha-beta-depleted transplantation in children (dated by TCRdb to between 2015 and 2016). In terms of the full investigation: Using TCR repertoire profiling, the study quantitatively followed how T-cell immune reconstitution unfolded in children after TCRalphabeta/CD19-depleted allogeneic hematopoietic cell transplantation.

Paper-wide results and their limitations: In some patients, high TCRbeta diversity at day 60 was attributed to recipient T cells and intrathymic progenitors that had survived conditioning. Over the following months the frequencies of hyperexpanded clones went down, and after one year T-cell counts and TCRbeta diversity were mostly credited to newly produced T cells. Apparently early alphabetaT-cell count recovery about two months after transplant reportedly relied on only several hundred rapidly expanded clones derived from non-depleted graft cells.

The method was PCR. For sequencing, an Illumina HiSeq 2500 was employed. TCR library preparation used molecular barcoding, with unique molecular identifiers applied to normalize quantification of the TCRbeta repertoire. TCRdb redid the processing of the public reads, applying fastp at Q25 and MiXCR, and retained in-frame beta chains. Rows are unified per CDR3 protein, each entry keeping the most common DNA and genes. The table for this sample lists a few hundred thousand distinct CDR3 sequences; 25% to 30% of them were counted only once. In total, the top ten clones hold under 45% of the sample. The CDR3 spans 15 residues, from the cysteine through the phenylalanine. The DNA shown is the 45-base CDR3, in frame from base 1. V is cut back by 3 bases and J by 10 bases, with 10 bases in the junction unmatched.

The chain is encoded by TRBV12-3 or TRBV12-4 joined to TRBJ2-1, with 9 bases aligning to TRBD1. The sample was PBMCs, taken before TCRalphabeta/CD19-depleted stem cell transplant. This sequence was found in a boy less than two years old with Wiskott-Aldrich syndrome, due to receive a stem cell transplant. The CDR3 in this case is CASSFPGQGGGEQFF. Here is the DNA: TGTGCCAGCAGTTTTCCGGGACAGGGCGGTGGAGAGCAGTTCTTC.